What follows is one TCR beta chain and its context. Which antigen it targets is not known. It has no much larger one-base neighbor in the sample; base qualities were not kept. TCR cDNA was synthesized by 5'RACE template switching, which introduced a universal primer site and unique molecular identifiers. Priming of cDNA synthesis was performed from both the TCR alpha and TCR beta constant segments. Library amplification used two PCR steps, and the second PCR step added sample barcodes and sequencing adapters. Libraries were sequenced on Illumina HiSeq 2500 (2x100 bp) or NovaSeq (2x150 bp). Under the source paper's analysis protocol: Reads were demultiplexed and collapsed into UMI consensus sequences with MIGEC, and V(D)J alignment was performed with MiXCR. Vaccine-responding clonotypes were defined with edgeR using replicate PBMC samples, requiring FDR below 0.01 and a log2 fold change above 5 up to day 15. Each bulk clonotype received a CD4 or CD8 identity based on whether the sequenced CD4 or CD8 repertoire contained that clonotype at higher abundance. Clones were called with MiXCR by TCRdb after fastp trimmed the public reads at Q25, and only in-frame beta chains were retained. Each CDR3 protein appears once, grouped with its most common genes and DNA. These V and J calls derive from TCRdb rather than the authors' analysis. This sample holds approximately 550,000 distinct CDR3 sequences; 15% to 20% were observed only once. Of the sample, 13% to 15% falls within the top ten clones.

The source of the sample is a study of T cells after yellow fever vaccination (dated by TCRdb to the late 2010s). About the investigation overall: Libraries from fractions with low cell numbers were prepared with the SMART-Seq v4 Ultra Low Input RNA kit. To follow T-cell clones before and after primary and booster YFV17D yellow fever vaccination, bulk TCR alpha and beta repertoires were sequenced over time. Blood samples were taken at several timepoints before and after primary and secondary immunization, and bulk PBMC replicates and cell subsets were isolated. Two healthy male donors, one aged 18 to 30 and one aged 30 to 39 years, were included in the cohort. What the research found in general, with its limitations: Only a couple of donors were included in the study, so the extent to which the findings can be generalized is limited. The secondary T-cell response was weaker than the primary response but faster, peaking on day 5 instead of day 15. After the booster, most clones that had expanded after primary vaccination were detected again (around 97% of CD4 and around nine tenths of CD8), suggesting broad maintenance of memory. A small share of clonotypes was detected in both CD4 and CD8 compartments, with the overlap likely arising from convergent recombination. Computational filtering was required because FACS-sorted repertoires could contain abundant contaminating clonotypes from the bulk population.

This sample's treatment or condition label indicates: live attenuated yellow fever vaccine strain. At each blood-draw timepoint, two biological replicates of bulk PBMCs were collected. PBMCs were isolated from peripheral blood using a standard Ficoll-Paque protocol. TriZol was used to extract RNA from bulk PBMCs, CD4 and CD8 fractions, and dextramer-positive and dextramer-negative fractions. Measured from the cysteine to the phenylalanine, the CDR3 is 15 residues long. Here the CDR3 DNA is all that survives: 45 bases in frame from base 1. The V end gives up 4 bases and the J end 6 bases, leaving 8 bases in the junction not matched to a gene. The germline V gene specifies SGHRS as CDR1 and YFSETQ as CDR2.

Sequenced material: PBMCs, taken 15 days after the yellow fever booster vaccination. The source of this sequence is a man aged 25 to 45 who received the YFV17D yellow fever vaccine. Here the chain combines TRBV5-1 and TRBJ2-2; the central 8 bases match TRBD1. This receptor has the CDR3 CASSPNDRGPGELFF. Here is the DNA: TGCGCCAGCAGCCCGAACGACAGGGGCCCCGGGGAGCTGTTTTTT.